This note documents a single T cell receptor beta chain sequence. Looked up from germline, CDR1 is SGHRS and CDR2 is YFSETQ. This CDR3 comprises 16 residues. J lost 4 bases, V lost 0 bases, and 9 bases had no gene match. The data belong to a study of blood T cell repertoires in COVID-19. Study-wide background: Samples taken during acute and convalescent COVID-19 were collected in the United States, Italy and Spain.

The data were produced by immunoSEQ multiplex PCR, yet TCRdb's version contains in-frame clones alone and is incomplete. This table holds fewer than 25,000 clones, around 90% found once. This receptor was taken from a human donor in a cohort sampled during active COVID-19. Sequences were obtained from peripheral blood. The rearrangement uses TRBV5-1 and TRBJ1-1, with 7 bases matching TRBD1. The CDR3 region has the DNA TGCGCCAGCAGCTTGGTGCAAGGGGGCTATGGCACTGAAGCTTTCTTT. It is translated as CASSLVQGGYGTEAFF.